Each of the 8 T cell receptor beta chains below was sequenced from the same sample in a study of blood T cells in healthy people across ages (dated by TCRdb to 2014 to 2015). The protocol used for the library was 5' RACE. The run used an Illumina HiSeq 2500. The second PCR ran for roughly 7 to 12 cycles and used a J-beta primer mix along with a sample-barcoded 5' primer. TCRdb cleaned the public reads at Q25 with fastp, built clones with MiXCR and kept in-frame beta chains. Entries that share a CDR3 protein sequence are merged under the most common genes and DNA. This sample comprises about 1,500,000 distinct CDR3 sequences, approximately 30% of them detected only once. 7.7% of the sample belongs to the ten largest clones. The sample was blood. All receptors derive from a woman aged 30 to 39 in good health.

This clonotype was observed a few times. The rearrangement uses TRBV10-2 and TRBJ2-1, with 8 nucleotides matching TRBD1. Germline loops: CDR1 WSHSY, CDR2 SAAADI. Trimming cost V 2 bases and J 10 bases; bases outside gene matches: 4. This CDR3 contains 13 residues. The CDR3 spells CASSEDRGKEQFF. CDR3 nucleotides: TGCGCCAGCAGTGAGGACAGGGGAAAGGAGCAGTTCTTC.

In its sample, this clonotype was seen a few times. CDR3 DNA: TGTGCCAGCGTGAGACAGGGGTACACTGAAGCTTTCTTT. It encodes CASVRQGYTEAFF. The chain couples TRBV7-9 to TRBJ1-1; TRBD1 matches 8 bases. The CDR3 has 13 residues. Germline V lookup: CDR1 SEHNR, CDR2 FQNEAQ (reference sequence). J lost 3 bases, V lost 8 bases, and 5 bases had no gene match.

This clonotype has ten or more counts. The rearrangement links TRBV28 to TRBJ2-7; D remains unclear. The germline gives CDR1 MDHEN, CDR2 SYDVKM. CDR3 length: 13 residues. With 5 bases removed from V and 6 bases from J, the gap between germline ends came to 14 bases. The CDR3 here is CASSLINPPEQYF. The CDR3 DNA reads as TGTGCCAGCAGTCTAATTAACCCCCCCGAGCAGTACTTC.

The chain links TRBV28 to TRBJ1-2; TRBD1 is a possible D gene (5 bases). The CDR3 is made up of 15 amino acids. Looked up from germline, CDR1 is MDHEN and CDR2 is SYDVKM. Deletions cut 6 bases from V and 1 base from J, with 15 bases between. The CDR3 DNA reads as TGTGCCAGCAGCCTATACAGGACCGATAACTATGGCTACACCTTC. As protein: CASSLYRTDNYGYTF.

The sample holds one count of this clonotype. The chain uses TRBV20-1 and TRBJ2-3, with 8 bases aligning to TRBD2. The junction had 16 bases not matched to a gene; V was cut back by 8 bases and J by 6 bases. CDR1 DFQATT and CDR2 SNEGSKA come from the germline V gene (reference sequence). This CDR3 region has 15 residues. This chain's CDR3 is CSPLKTSVLWDTQYF. The CDR3 DNA reads as TGCAGTCCGCTAAAGACTAGCGTTTTGTGGGATACGCAGTATTTT.

This clonotype was counted many times. This chain uses TRBV4-1 with TRBJ2-7; D call uncertain. The V end was cut by 0 bases, the J end by 7 bases, with 10 bases between. This CDR3 contains 13 residues. Germline CDR1 and CDR2: MGHRA and YSYEKL. The chain's CDR3 is CASSQDGRREQYF. Written as DNA, the CDR3 is TGCGCCAGCAGCCAAGATGGTAGGAGAGAGCAGTACTTC.

This clonotype came up a few times. The chain carries TRBV28 and TRBJ1-5; D remains ambiguous. Germline values: CDR1 MDHEN, CDR2 SYDVKM. V lost 7 bases and J 5 bases, leaving 15 bases between the germline ends. The CDR3 spans 14 residues. CDR3 region: CASTLGQPYQPQHF. The CDR3 nucleotides are TGTGCCAGCACTTTGGGCCAACCCTATCAGCCCCAGCATTTT.

There are a few counts of this clonotype. The rearrangement links TRBV7-9 to TRBJ2-7, with a weak D call TRBD1 (7 bases). CDR3 length equals 15 residues. The V end lost 2 bases, the J end lost 3 bases, and 14 bases lay between the germline ends. The germline V gene has CDR1 SEHNR and CDR2 FQNEAQ (reference sequence). CDR3 nucleotides: TGTGCCAGCAGCTTAACTAGTCAGGGGGGCTACGAGCAGTACTTC. Its protein is CASSLTSQGGYEQYF.